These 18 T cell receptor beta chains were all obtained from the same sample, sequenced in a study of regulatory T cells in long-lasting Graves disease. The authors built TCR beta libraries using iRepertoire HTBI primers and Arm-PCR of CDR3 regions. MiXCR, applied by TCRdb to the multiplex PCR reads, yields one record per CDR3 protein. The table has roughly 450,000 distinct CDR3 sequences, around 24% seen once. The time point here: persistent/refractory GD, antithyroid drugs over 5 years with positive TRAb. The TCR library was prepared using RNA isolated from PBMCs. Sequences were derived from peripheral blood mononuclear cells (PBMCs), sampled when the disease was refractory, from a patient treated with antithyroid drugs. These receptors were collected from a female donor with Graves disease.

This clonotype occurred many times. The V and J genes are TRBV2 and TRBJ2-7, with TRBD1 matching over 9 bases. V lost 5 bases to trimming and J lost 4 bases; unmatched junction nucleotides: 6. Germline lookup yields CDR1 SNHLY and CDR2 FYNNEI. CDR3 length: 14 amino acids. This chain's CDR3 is CASSYRDRDYEQYF. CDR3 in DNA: TGTGCCAGCAGTTACCGGGACAGGGATTACGAGCAGTACTTC.

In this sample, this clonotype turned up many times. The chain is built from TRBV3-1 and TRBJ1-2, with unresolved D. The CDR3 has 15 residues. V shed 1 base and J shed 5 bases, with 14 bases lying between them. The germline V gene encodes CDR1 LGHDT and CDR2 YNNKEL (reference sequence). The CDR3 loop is CASSQVSMPRYGYTF. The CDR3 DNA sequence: TGTGCCAGCAGCCAAGTCTCGATGCCTCGGTATGGCTACACCTTC. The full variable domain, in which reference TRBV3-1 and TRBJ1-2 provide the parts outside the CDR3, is DTAVSQTPKYLVTQMGNDKSIKCEQNLGHDTMYWYKQDSKKFLKIMFSYNNKELIINETVPNRFSPKSPDKAHLNLHINSLELGDSAVYFCASSQVSMPRYGYTFGSGTRLTVV.

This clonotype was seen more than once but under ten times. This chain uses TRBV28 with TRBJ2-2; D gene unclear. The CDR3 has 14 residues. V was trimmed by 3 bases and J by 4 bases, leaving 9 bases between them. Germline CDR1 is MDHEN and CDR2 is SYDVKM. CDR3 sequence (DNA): TGTGCCAGCAGTTTTATGGGCAGCACCGGGGAGCTGTTTTTT. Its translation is CASSFMGSTGELFF.

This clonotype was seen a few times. CDR3 in amino acids: CASRRRTGGSEQYF. Here the CDR3 DNA reads TGTGCCAGCAGAAGAAGGACAGGGGGCTCCGAGCAGTACTTC. The rearrangement joins TRBV5-6 to TRBJ2-7, with 11 bases lining up with TRBD1. The CDR3 sequence is 14 residues long. Germline assignment: CDR1 SGHDT and CDR2 YYEEEE. The ends lost 5 bases at V and 6 bases at J; junction bases unmatched: 7.

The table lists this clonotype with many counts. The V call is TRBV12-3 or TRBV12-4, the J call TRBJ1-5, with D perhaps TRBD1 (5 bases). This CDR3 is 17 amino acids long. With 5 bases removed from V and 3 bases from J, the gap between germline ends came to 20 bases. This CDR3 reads CASSPRMTETANQPQHF. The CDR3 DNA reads TGTGCCAGCAGTCCTCGGATGACAGAAACTGCCAATCAGCCCCAGCATTTT.

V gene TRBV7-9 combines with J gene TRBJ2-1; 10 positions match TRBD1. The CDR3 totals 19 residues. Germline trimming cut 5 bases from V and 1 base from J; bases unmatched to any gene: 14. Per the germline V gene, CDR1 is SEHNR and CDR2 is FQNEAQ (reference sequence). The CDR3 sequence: CASSPRTGGTVESYNEQFF. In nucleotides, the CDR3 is TGTGCCAGCAGCCCCAGGACAGGGGGGACAGTGGAGTCCTACAATGAGCAGTTCTTC.

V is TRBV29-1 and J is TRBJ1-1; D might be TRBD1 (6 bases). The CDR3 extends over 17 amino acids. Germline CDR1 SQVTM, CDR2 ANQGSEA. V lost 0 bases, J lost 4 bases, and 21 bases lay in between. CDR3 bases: TGCAGCGTTGAAGAGTATTCGGACAGATCCGTAGGCACTGAAGCTTTCTTT. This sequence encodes CSVEEYSDRSVGTEAFF.

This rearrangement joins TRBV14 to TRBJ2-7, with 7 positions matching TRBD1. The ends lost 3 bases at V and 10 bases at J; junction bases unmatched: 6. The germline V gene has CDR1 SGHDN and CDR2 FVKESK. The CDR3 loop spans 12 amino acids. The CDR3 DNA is TGTGCCAGCAGCCACTGGACAGGCTTCCAGTACTTC. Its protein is CASSHWTGFQYF. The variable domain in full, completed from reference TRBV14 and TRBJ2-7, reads EAGVTQFPSHSVIEKGQTVTLRCDPISGHDNLYWYRRVMGKEIKFLLHFVKESKQDESGMPNNRFLAERTGGTYSTLKVQPAELEDSGVYFCASSHWTGFQYFGPGTRLTVT.

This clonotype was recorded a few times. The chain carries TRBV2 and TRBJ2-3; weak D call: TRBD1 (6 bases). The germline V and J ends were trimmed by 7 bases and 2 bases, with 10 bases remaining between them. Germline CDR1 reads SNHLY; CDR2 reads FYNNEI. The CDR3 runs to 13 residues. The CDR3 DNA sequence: TGTGCCAGCATGCGACAGGTCACAGATACGCAGTATTTT. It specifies CASMRQVTDTQYF.

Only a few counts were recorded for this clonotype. The CDR3 coding sequence is TGTGCCACCAGTGGGACAGGGTATGGCTACACCTTC. It codes for CATSGTGYGYTF. The genes are TRBV24-1 and TRBJ1-2; the match to TRBD1 covers 8 bases. CDR1 and CDR2 (germline): KGHDR, SFDVKD. V was clipped by 5 bases and J by 5 bases; unmatched bases: 0. The CDR3 consists of 12 residues.

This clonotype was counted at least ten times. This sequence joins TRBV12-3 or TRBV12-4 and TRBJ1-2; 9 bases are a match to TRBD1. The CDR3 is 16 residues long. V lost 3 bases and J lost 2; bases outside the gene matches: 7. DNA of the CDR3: TGTGCCAGCAGTTTCAACAGGGGGCTTATGAACTATGGCTACACCTTC. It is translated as CASSFNRGLMNYGYTF.

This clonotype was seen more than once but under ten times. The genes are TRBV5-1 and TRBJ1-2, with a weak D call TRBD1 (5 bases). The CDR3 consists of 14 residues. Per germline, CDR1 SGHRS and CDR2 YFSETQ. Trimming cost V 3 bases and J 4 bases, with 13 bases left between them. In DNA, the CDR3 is TGCGCCAGCAGCTGGGACGGAAAAAGCTATGGCTACACCTTC. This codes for CASSWDGKSYGYTF.

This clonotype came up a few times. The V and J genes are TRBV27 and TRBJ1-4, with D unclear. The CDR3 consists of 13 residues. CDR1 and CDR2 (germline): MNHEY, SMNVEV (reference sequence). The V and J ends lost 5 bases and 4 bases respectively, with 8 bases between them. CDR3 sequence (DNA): TGTGCCAGCAGTAAGGTAGTTAATGAAAAACTGTTTTTT. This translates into CASSKVVNEKLFF. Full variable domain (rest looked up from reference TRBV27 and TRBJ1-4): EAQVTQNPRYLITVTGKKLTVTCSQNMNHEYMSWYRQDPGLGLRQIYYSMNVEVTDKGDVPEGYKVSRKEKRNFPLILESPSPNQTSLYFCASSKVVNEKLFFGSGTQLSVL.

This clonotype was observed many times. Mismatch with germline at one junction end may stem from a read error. The CDR3 is CASSLRLNTEAFF. In nucleotides, the CDR3 is TGTGCCAGCAGCTTACGCTTGAACACTGAAGCTTTCTTT. This chain links TRBV5-1 with TRBJ1-1; no reliable D call. The CDR3 has 13 amino acids. CDR1 is SGHRS, CDR2 YFSETQ, per germline.

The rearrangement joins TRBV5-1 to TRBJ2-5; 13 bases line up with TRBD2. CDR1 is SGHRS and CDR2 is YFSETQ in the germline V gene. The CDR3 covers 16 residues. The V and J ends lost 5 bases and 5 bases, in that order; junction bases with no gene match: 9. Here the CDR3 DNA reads TGCGCCAGCAGTCCCGGACTAGCGGGAGATCTGGAGACCCAGTACTTC. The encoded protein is CASSPGLAGDLETQYF.

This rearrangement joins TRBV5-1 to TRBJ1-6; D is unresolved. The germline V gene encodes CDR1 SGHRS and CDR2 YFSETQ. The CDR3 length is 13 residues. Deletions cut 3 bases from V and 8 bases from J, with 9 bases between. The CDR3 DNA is TGCGCCAGCAGCTCCGATATCTATTCACCCCTCCACTTT. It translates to CASSSDIYSPLHF.

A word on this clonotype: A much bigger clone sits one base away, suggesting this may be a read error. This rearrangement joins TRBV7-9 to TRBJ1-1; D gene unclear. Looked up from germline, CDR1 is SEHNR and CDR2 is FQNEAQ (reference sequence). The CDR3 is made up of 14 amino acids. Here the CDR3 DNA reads TGTGCCAGCAGCTTAGAAGGGCGGCGGACTGAAGCTTCCTTT. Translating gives CASSLEGRRTEASF.

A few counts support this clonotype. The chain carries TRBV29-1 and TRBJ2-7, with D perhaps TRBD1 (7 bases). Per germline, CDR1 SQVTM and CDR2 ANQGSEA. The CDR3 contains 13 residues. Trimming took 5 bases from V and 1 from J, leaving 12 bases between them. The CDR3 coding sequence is TGCAGCGTTAGACAGGGAGGTTCCTACGAGCAGTACTTC. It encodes CSVRQGGSYEQYF.